Given below is one T cell receptor beta chain in context. There are 15 residues in the CDR3. Trimming removed 1 base at V and 1 base at J, with 8 bases between. Germline CDR1 reads SGHAT; CDR2 reads FQNNGV. The sample belongs to a study of blood T cell repertoires in COVID-19. Study overall: COVID-19 samples collected from the United States, Italy and Spain covered acute and convalescent phases. T cells, B-cell-depleted T cells, or PBMCs supplied cDNA or gDNA.

As originally analysed: It was from reference gene primer amplification that nucleated cell counts were estimated. The table came from immunoSEQ multiplex PCR; TCRdb's copy has only in-frame clones and leaves some out. Clone size and V and J calls were adopted from that table, with D and trimming inferred from the DNA. Of under 100,000 clones listed, approximately 86% are singletons. This chain links TRBV11-2 with TRBJ1-5, with D tentatively TRBD1 (6 bases). The sample taken for sequencing was peripheral blood. The source of this sequence is a man at least 80 years old with active or convalescent COVID-19. CDR3 bases: TGTGCCAGCAGCTTAGCAGGGGCCAGCAATCAGCCCCAGCATTTT. It yields the protein CASSLAGASNQPQHF.